This paragraph reports one T cell receptor beta chain. Those enrolled in Seattle joined during active infection and were followed longitudinally afterward. Original methodology: Nucleated cell counts were estimated from reference gene primer amplification. Here immunoSEQ multiplex PCR was the method, and the copy in TCRdb shows in-frame clones only, minus some. The V and J calls and the clone size are those of that table, but D and trimming were determined from the DNA. The sample has a few hundred thousand clones, around 86% seen once; the top ten hold approximately 5.2%. The germline gives CDR1 LNHDA, CDR2 SQIVND (reference sequence). The CDR3 covers 14 residues. V was cut by 5 bases and J by 2 bases, with 10 bases left in between. The sample comes from a study of blood T cell repertoires in COVID-19.

V and J are TRBV19 and TRBJ1-3; D possibly corresponds to TRBD1 (6 bases). Sequenced input: peripheral blood. The sequence derives from a woman aged 70-85 years with COVID-19, enrolled during active disease. DNA of the CDR3: TGTGCCAGTAGTCCGAGACAGGCTGGAAACACCATATATTTT. Translated: CASSPRQAGNTIYF.